Below, 11 T cell receptor beta chains from the same sample are listed, as sequenced in a study of T cells in tumors after PD-1 blockade. Assay used: immunoSEQ multiplex PCR; TCRdb lists only in-frame clones, some missing. The data hold about 47,000 clones, with roughly three quarters observed a single time. Sequencing used PBMCs, obtained before anti-PD-1 therapy. The receptors stem from a human donor with advanced basal cell or squamous cell carcinoma (not recorded which).

The V and J genes are TRBV13 and TRBJ2-7; no definite D call. V shed 3 bases and J shed 6 bases, with 18 bases lying between them. CDR3 length: 15 amino acids. Germline CDR1 PRHDT, CDR2 FYEKMQ (reference sequence). CDR3 nucleotides: TGTGCCAGCAGCTTTCAAGGAGAGCCGTTGGGCGAGCAGTACTTC. The encoded protein is CASSFQGEPLGEQYF.

The chain carries TRBV6-6 and TRBJ2-6; no clear D. The germline CDR1 and CDR2 sequences are MNHNY and SVGAGI (reference sequence). V gave up 7 bases and J gave up 2 bases, with 9 bases separating them. The CDR3 is made up of 14 amino acids. The CDR3 nucleotides read TGTGCCAGCAACCCGGCTGCTGGGGCCAACGTCCTGACTTTC. Encoded protein: CASNPAAGANVLTF.

The chain joins TRBV6-5 to TRBJ1-4, with a tentative D call TRBD1 (5 bases). This CDR3 region has 15 residues. V dropped 5 bases and J dropped 6 bases, with 16 bases sitting between them. The germline V gene has CDR1 MNHEY and CDR2 SVGAGI. The CDR3 here is CASSRKRGDDEKLFF. DNA for the CDR3: TGTGCCAGCAGTAGGAAGAGGGGAGATGATGAAAAACTGTTTTTT.

The rearrangement uses TRBV6-5 and TRBJ2-2; D is perhaps TRBD1 or TRBD2 (5 bases each). The V end lost 2 bases, the J end lost 6 bases, and 13 bases lay between the germline ends. The CDR3 extends over 15 amino acids. Germline CDR1 reads MNHEY; CDR2 reads SVGAGI. Here the CDR3 reads CASSYGWGFPGELFF. CDR3 coding DNA: TGTGCCAGCAGTTACGGATGGGGGTTTCCCGGGGAGCTGTTTTTT.

This chain links TRBV11-3 with TRBJ1-1, with TRBD1 matching 9 bases. This CDR3 spans 16 amino acids. Germline CDR1 is SGHNT and CDR2 is YENEEA. The ends lost 5 bases at V and 3 bases at J; junction bases unmatched: 10. DNA for the CDR3: TGTGCCAGCAGCCCACTTGGGACAGGGAGGGACACTGAAGCTTTCTTT. This encodes CASSPLGTGRDTEAFF.

The J gene is TRBJ2-5, the V gene TRBV7-8; D gene ambiguous. Germline assignment: CDR1 SGHVS and CDR2 FQNEAQ. The CDR3 has 11 amino acids. V dropped 3 bases and J dropped 5 bases, with 4 bases sitting between them. Here the CDR3 reads CASSFSETQYF. Here the CDR3 DNA reads TGTGCCAGCAGCTTTAGTGAGACCCAGTACTTC. Drawing the rest from reference TRBV7-8 and TRBJ2-5, the complete variable domain is GAGVSQSPRYKVAKRGQDVALRCDPISGHVSLFWYQQALGQGPEFLTYFQNEAQLDKSGLPSDRFFAERPEGSVSTLKIQRTQQEDSAVYLCASSFSETQYFGPGTRLLVL.

V and J are TRBV9 and TRBJ2-3, with TRBD2 matching over 10 bases. V shed 4 bases and J 9 bases; nucleotides not matched to a gene: 5. This CDR3 is built from 13 residues. The germline V gene encodes CDR1 SGDLS and CDR2 YYNGEE. The CDR3 region has the DNA TGTGCCAGCAGCCCTCCTAGCGGGGGAACGCAGTATTTT. The encoded protein is CASSPPSGGTQYF.

The chain is built from TRBV29-1 and TRBJ2-7, with 7 bases identical to TRBD1. This CDR3 has 14 residues. Losses at the gene ends were 5 bases for V and 4 bases for J; bases not matched to a gene: 11. Germline lookup yields CDR1 SQVTM and CDR2 ANQGSEA. The CDR3 protein is CSVYSQTGRYEQYF. CDR3 DNA: TGCAGCGTTTATAGCCAGACAGGGAGATACGAGCAGTACTTC.

V and J are TRBV5-4 and TRBJ2-7; the D gene is possibly TRBD2 (5 bases). The CDR3 loop spans 16 amino acids. The V end lost 3 bases, the J end lost 7 bases, and 23 bases lay between the germline ends. The germline CDR1 and CDR2 sequences are SGHNT and YYREEE (reference sequence). CDR3 sequence reads: CASSSKTGLPSGEQYF. CDR3 sequence (DNA): TGTGCCAGCAGCTCGAAAACCGGACTGCCCTCTGGGGAGCAGTACTTC.

The chain recombines TRBV19 with TRBJ2-4; 8 bases are shared with TRBD2. This CDR3 has 15 amino acids. Germline CDR1 and CDR2: LNHDA and SQIVND (reference sequence). V lost 6 bases, J lost 3 bases, and 7 bases stayed unmatched. The CDR3 DNA reads as TGTGCCAGTAGAATTCGGGGGGGCGGCAAAAACATTCAGTACTTC. This encodes CASRIRGGGKNIQYF. The variable domain in full, with the rest retrieved from reference TRBV19 and TRBJ2-4, is DGGITQSPKYLFRKEGQNVTLSCEQNLNHDAMYWYRQDPGQGLRLIYYSQIVNDFQKGDIAEGYSVSREKKESFPLTVTSAQKNPTAFYLCASRIRGGGKNIQYFGAGTRLSVL.

This clone was seen a single time. The J gene is TRBJ2-4, the V gene TRBV5-1, with 11 bases fitting TRBD1. Germline CDR1 is SGHRS and CDR2 is YFSETQ. The CDR3 runs to 14 residues. J was trimmed by 7 bases and V by 2 bases; bases with no gene match: 2. The CDR3 spells CASSFGQGANIQYF. CDR3 coding DNA: TGCGCCAGCAGCTTTGGACAGGGGGCCAACATTCAGTACTTC.